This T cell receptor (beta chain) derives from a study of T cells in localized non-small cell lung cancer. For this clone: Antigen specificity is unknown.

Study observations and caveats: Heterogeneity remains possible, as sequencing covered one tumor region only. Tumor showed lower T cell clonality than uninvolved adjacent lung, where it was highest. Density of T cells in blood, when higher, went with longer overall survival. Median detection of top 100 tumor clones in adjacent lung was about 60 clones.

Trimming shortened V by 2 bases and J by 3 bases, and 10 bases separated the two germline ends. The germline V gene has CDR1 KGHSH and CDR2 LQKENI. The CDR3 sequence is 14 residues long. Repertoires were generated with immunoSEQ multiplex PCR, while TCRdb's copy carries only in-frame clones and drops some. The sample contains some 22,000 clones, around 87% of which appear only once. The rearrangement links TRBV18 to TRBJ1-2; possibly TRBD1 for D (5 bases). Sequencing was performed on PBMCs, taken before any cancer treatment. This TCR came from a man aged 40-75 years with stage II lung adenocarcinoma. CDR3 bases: TGTGCCAGCTCACCATCGGGGGGGGACTATGGCTACACCTTC. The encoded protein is CASSPSGGDYGYTF.